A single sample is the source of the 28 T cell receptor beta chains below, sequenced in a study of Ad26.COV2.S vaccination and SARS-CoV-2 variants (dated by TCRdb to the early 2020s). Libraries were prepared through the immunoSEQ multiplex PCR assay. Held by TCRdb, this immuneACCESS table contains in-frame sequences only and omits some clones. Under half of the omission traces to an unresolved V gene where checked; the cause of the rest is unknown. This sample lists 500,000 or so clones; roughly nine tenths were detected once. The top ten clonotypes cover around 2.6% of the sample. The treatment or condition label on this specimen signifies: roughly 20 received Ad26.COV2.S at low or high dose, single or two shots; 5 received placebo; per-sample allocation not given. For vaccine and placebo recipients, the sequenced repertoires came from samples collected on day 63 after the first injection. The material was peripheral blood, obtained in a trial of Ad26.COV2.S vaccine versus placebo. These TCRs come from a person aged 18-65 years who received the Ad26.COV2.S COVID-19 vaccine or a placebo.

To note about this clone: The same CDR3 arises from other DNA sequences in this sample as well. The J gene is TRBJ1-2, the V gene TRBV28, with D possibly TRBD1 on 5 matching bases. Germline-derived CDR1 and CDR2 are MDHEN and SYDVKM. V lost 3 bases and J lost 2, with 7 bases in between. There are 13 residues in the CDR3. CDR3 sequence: CASSFGGNYGYTF. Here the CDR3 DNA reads TGTGCCAGCAGTTTTGGGGGGAACTATGGCTACACCTTC.

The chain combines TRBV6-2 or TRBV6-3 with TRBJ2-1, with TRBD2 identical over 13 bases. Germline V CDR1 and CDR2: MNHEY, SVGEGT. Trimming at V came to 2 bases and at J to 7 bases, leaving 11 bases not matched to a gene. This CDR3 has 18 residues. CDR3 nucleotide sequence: TGTGCCAGCAGTTACAACCAGATCGGACTAGCGGGAGATAATGAGCAGTTCTTC. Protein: CASSYNQIGLAGDNEQFF.

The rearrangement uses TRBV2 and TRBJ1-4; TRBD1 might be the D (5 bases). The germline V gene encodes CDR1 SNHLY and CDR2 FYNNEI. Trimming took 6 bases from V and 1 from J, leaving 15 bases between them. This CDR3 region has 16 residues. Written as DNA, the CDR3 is TGTGCCAGCAGATCTCAGGGAGTAGGAACTAATGAAAAACTGTTTTTT. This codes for CASRSQGVGTNEKLFF.

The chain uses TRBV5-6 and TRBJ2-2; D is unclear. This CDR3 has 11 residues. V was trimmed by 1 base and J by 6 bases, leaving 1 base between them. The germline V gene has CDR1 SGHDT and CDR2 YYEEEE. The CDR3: CASSLSGELFF. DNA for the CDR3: TGTGCCAGCAGCTTGTCCGGGGAGCTGTTTTTT.

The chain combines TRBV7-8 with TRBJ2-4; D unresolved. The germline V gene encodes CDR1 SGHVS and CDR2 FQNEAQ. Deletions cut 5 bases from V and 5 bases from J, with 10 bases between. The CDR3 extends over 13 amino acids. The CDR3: CASSRAQENIQYF. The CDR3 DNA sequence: TGTGCCAGCAGCCGGGCCCAAGAAAACATTCAGTACTTC.

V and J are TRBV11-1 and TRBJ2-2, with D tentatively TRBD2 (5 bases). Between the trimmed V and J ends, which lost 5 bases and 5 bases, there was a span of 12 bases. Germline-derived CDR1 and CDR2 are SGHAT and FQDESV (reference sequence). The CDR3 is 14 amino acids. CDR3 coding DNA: TGTGCCAGCAGCAGGGAGCGGCAAACCGGGGAGCTGTTTTTT. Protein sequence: CASSRERQTGELFF.

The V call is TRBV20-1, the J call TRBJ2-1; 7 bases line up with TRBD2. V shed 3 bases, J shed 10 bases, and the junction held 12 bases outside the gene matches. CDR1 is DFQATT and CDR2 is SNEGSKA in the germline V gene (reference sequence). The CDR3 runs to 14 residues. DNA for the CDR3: TGCAGTGCTAGTCGGGGGGTCCCTTATGGGGAGCAGTTCTTC. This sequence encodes CSASRGVPYGEQFF.

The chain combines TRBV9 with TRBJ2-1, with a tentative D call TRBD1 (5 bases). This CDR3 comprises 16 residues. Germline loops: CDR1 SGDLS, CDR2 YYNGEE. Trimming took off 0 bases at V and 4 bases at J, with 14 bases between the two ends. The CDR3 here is CASSVEGYQGYNEQFF. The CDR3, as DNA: TGTGCCAGCAGCGTAGAGGGCTATCAGGGATACAATGAGCAGTTCTTC.

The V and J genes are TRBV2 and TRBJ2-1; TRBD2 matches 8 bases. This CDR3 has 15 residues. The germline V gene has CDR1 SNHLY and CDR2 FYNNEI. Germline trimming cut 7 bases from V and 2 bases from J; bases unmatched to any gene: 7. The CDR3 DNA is TGTGCCAGCACATTCCTAGCGGGCCCCTACAATGAGCAGTTCTTC. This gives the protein CASTFLAGPYNEQFF.

CDR3 sequence reads: CASGWGTTTDTQYF. Written as DNA, the CDR3 is TGTGCTAGTGGTTGGGGCACAACCACAGATACGCAGTATTTT. The chain employs TRBV12-5 and TRBJ2-3; maybe TRBD1 (5 bases). The germline gives CDR1 LGHNT, CDR2 FRNRAP. The CDR3 runs to 14 residues. V shed 4 bases and J shed 2 bases, with 10 bases lying between them.

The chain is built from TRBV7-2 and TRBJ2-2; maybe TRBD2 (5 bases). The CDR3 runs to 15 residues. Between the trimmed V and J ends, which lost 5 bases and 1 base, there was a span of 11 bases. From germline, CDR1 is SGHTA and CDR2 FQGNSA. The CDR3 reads CASSALGRNTGELFF. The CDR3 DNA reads TGTGCCAGCAGCGCACTAGGGCGGAACACCGGGGAGCTGTTTTTT.

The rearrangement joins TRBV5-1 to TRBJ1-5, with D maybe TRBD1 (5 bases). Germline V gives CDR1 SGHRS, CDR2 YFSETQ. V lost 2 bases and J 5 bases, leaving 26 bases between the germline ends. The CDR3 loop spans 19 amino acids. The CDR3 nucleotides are TGCGCCAGCAGCTTTCATTTTACCAGGGATTTCGGGCCCCATCAGCCCCAGCATTTT. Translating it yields CASSFHFTRDFGPHQPQHF.

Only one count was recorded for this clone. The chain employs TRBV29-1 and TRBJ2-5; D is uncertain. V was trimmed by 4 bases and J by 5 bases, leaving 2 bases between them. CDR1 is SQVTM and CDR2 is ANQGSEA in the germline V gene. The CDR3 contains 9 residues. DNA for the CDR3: TGCAGCGTTGGGGAGACCCAGTACTTC. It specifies CSVGETQYF.

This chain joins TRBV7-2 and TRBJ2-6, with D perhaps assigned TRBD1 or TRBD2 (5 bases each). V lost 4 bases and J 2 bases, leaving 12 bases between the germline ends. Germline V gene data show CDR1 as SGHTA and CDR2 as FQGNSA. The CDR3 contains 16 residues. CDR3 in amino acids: CASSSPGPPGANVLTF. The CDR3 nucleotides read TGTGCCAGCAGCTCTCCGGGGCCGCCTGGGGCCAACGTCCTGACTTTC.

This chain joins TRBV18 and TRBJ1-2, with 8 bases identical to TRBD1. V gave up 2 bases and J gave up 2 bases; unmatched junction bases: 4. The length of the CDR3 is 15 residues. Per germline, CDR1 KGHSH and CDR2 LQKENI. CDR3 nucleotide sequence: TGTGCCAGCTCACCAGCAGGGGGCACGAACTATGGCTACACCTTC. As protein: CASSPAGGTNYGYTF.

CDR3 coding DNA: TGTGCCAGCAGCTTCCGGGGCCCTAACACTGAAGCTTTCTTT. Residues: CASSFRGPNTEAFF. This chain links TRBV7-9 with TRBJ1-1; tentatively, D is TRBD1 (5 bases). V lost 3 bases, J lost 2 bases, and 10 bases lay in between. Germline CDR1 and CDR2: SEHNR and FQNEAQ (reference sequence). This CDR3 contains 14 residues.

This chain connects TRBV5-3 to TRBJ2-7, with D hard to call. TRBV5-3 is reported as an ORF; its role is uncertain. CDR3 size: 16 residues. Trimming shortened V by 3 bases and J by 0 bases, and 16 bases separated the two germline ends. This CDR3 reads CARSCLKGWVSYEQYV. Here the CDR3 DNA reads TGTGCCAGAAGCTGTCTTAAGGGTTGGGTCTCCTACGAGCAGTACGTC.

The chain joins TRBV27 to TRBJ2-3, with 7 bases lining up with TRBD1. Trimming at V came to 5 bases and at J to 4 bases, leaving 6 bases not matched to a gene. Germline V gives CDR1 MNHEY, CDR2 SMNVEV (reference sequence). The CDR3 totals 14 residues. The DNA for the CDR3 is TGTGCCAGCAGTATAAACAGGGGTGCAGATACGCAGTATTTT. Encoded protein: CASSINRGADTQYF.

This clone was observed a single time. CDR3 loop: CSVAVGQETQYF. The CDR3 DNA is TGCAGCGTTGCGGTCGGGCAAGAGACCCAGTACTTC. The chain combines TRBV29-1 with TRBJ2-5; D remains unclear. V lost 4 bases to trimming and J lost 2 bases, with 8 bases between them. The CDR3 runs 12 residues. Germline V gene lookup returns CDR1 SQVTM and CDR2 ANQGSEA.

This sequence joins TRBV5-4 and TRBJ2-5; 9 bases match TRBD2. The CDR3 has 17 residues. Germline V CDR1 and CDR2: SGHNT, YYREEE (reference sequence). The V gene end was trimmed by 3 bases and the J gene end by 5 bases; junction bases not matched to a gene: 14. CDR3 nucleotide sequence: TGTGCCAGCAGCTCTAATCCTAGCGGGGAAAGTGGGGAGACCCAGTACTTC. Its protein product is CASSSNPSGESGETQYF. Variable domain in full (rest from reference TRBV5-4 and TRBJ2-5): ETGVTQSPTHLIKTRGQQVTLRCSSQSGHNTVSWYQQALGQGPQFIFQYYREEENGRGNFPPRFSGLQFPNYSSELNVNALELDDSALYLCASSSNPSGESGETQYFGPGTRLLVL.

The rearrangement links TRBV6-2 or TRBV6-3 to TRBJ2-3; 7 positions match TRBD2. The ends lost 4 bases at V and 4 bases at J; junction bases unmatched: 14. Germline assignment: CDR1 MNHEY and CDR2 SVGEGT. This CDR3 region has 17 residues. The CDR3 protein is CASSSTATSRGSDTQYF. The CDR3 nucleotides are TGTGCCAGCAGTTCGACCGCGACTAGCCGGGGATCAGATACGCAGTATTTT.

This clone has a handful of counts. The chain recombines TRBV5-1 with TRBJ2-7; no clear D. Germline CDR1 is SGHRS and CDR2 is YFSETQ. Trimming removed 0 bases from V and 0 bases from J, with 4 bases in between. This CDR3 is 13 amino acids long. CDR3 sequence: CASSLGSSYEQYF. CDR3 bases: TGCGCCAGCAGCTTGGGCAGCTCCTACGAGCAGTACTTC.

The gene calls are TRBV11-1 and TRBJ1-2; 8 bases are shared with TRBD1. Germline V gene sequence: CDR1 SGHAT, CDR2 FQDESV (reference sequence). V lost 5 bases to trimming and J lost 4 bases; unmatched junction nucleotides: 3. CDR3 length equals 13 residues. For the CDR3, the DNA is TGTGCCAGCAGCATAGGACAGGGCTATGGCTACACCTTC. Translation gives CASSIGQGYGYTF.

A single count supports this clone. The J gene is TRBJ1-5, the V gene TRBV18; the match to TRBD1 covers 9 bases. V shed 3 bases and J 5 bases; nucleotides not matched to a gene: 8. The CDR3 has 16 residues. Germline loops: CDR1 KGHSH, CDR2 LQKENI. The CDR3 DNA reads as TGTGCCAGCTCACCCGCACCGGGACAGGGAGATCAGCCCCAGCATTTT. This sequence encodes CASSPAPGQGDQPQHF.

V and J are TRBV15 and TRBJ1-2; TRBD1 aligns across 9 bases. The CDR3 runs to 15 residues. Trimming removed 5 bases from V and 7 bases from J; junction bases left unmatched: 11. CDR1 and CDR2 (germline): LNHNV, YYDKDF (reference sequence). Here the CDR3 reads CATSPSGTGYAGYTF. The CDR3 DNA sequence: TGTGCCACCAGCCCCTCCGGGACAGGGTATGCTGGCTACACCTTC.

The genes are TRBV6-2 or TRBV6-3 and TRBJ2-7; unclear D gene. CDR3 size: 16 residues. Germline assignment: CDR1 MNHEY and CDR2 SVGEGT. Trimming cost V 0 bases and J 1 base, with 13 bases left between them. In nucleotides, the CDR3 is TGTGCCAGCAGTTACTCCGGGTTTGGCAGGTCCTACGAGCAGTACTTC. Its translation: CASSYSGFGRSYEQYF.

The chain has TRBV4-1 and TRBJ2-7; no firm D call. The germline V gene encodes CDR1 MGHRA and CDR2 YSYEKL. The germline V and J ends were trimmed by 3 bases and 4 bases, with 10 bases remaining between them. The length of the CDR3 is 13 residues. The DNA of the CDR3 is TGCGCCAGCAGCCATGCGACCCGTTACGAGCAGTACTTC. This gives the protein CASSHATRYEQYF.

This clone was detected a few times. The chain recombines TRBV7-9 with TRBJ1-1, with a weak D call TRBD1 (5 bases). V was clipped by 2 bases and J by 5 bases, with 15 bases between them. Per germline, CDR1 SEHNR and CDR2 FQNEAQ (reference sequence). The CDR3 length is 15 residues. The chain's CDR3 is CASSLIRRGDTEAFF. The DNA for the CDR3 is TGTGCCAGCAGCTTAATTCGACGGGGGGATACTGAAGCTTTCTTT.